The rows below give T cell receptor beta chains drawn from one sample of a study of identical twins. One entry per CDR3 protein, called by TCRdb with MiXCR from the 5' RACE reads. Here the sample spans fewer than 550,000 distinct CDR3 sequences, around 15% being singletons. These data were likewise used in another study, on yellow fever vaccine responses in identical twins.

Sequencing was performed on CD4+ T cells sorted from blood. The receptors come from a woman between 18 and 29 years old in good health. CDR3s include the opening cysteine and the closing phenylalanine or tryptophan. The order of the fields is J gene, V gene, clone size, D gene, CDR3 DNA, CDR3 protein. D genes are given only for firm matches. Clone size is given for some rows only: seen once, a few or many times, or a class if the clone is expanded.

>TRBJ2-6|TRBV7-6|few|-
TGTGCCAGCAGCCCGAGGACAGCTGGGGCCAACGTCCTGACTTTC
CASSPRTAGANVLTF
>TRBJ2-2|TRBV5-1|few|TRBD1
TGCGCCAGCAGCGTACAGGGGTCGAACACCGGGGAGCTGTTTTTT
CASSVQGSNTGELFF
>TRBJ2-5|TRBV29-1|-|-
TGCAGCGTTAGGAGGGCGGGGGCATTTACGGAGACCCAGTACTTC
CSVRRAGAFTETQYF
>TRBJ1-5|TRBV4-2|many|TRBD1
TGTGCCAGCAGCCACGCCGCCGGGGACAGGGAGAATCAGCCCCAGCATTTT
CASSHAAGDRENQPQHF
>TRBJ2-1|TRBV12-3/TRBV12-4|-|-
TGTGCCAGCAGTTCCTCCGGGCCCTACAATGAGCAGTTCTTC
CASSSSGPYNEQFF
>TRBJ2-1|TRBV20-1|few|TRBD2
TGCAGTGCTAGTACCCGAGGACTAGCGGTTTACAATGAGCAGTTCTTC
CSASTRGLAVYNEQFF
>TRBJ2-1|TRBV10-3|few|TRBD1
TGTGCCATCAGTGAGTCTTCCCGGACAGGCGAAAATGAGCAGTTCTTC
CAISESSRTGENEQFF
>TRBJ1-1|TRBV20-1|few|-
TGCAGTGCTAACTCCGTGGTACCCAAAGCTTTCTTT
CSANSVVPKAFF
>TRBJ2-6|TRBV12-3/TRBV12-4|few|TRBD1
TGTGCCAGCAGTTTACTTTTTCGAGACAGGGGCCTTGAAAAATACTCTGGGGCCAACGTCCTGACTTTC
CASSLLFRDRGLEKYSGANVLTF
>TRBJ1-5|TRBV24-1|-|-
TGTGCCACCAGTTCCAACTTCAATCAGCCCCAGCATTTT
CATSSNFNQPQHF
>TRBJ2-4|TRBV27|-|TRBD2
TGTGCCAGCAGTTCACGGACTAGCGGGAGTGCCATAGCCAAAAACATTCAGTACTTC
CASSSRTSGSAIAKNIQYF
>TRBJ2-1|TRBV5-1|few|-
TGCGCCAGCAGCTTGCTCGGGGGAATAAGCTCCTACAATGAGCAGTTCTTC
CASSLLGGISSYNEQFF
>TRBJ2-5|TRBV5-1|-|-
TGCGCCAGCAGTGGACACCAAGAGACCCAGTACTTC
CASSGHQETQYF
>TRBJ1-2|TRBV6-1|-|-
TGTGCCAGCAGTGATGGCTACTATGGCTACACCTTC
CASSDGYYGYTF
>TRBJ2-7|TRBV20-1|few|TRBD2
TGCAGTGCCGAACTAGCGGGAATACCCTACGAGCAGTACTTC
CSAELAGIPYEQYF
>TRBJ2-1|TRBV5-6|many|-
TGTGCCAGCAGCCGACAAGCGCCAGAGCAGTTCTTC
CASSRQAPEQFF
>TRBJ2-7|TRBV28|few|-
TGTGCCAGCAGTTCCATCCGGGACGGGTTGCTCGAGCAGTACTTC
CASSSIRDGLLEQYF
>TRBJ1-1|TRBV5-1|few|-
TGCGCCAGCAGCCCTGAGGCCAGGGGAGAAGCTTTCTTT
CASSPEARGEAFF
>TRBJ2-2|TRBV12-3/TRBV12-4|few|TRBD1
TGTGCCAGCAGGGGACAGGGGTCGACCGGGGAGCTGTTTTTT
CASRGQGSTGELFF
>TRBJ2-7|TRBV5-1|few|TRBD2
TGCGCCAGCAGCTTGGGTCTTAGCGGGAGATCCCACGAGCAGTACTTC
CASSLGLSGRSHEQYF
>TRBJ2-3|TRBV6-5|-|-
TGTGCCAGCAGTTTAGCTGGCCCAGGCACAGATACGCAGTATTTT
CASSLAGPGTDTQYF
>TRBJ2-1|TRBV14|-|TRBD2
TGTGCCAGCAGCCAAGATCTCATTAGGTCTAGCGGGGAGTGGGATCGTTACAATGAGCAGTTCTTC
CASSQDLIRSSGEWDRYNEQFF
>TRBJ1-6|TRBV7-2|few|-
TGTGCCAGCAGCTGGGGGGACCCTAATTCACCCCTCCACTTT
CASSWGDPNSPLHF
>TRBJ2-2|TRBV6-5|few|TRBD2
TGTGCCAGCAGTTATCGGCTAGCGGGAGCAACCGGGGAGCTGTTTTTT
CASSYRLAGATGELFF
>TRBJ1-6|TRBV6-5|few|-
TGTGCCAGCAGTTACTCGACAGCCTATAATTCACCCCTCCACTTT
CASSYSTAYNSPLHF
>TRBJ2-1|TRBV7-2|few|TRBD1
TGTGCCAGCAGCTTAGCGGGCGGGGAGGACAGGGGCAATGAGCAGTTCTTC
CASSLAGGEDRGNEQFF
>TRBJ2-5|TRBV24-1|few|-
TGTGCCACCAGTGTGGGCGTGGAAGAGACCCAGTACTTC
CATSVGVEETQYF
>TRBJ2-5|TRBV15|-|-
TGTGCCACCAGCAATCAAGACAGACCTTACCAAGAGACCCAGTACTTC
CATSNQDRPYQETQYF
>TRBJ2-3|TRBV2|-|-
TGTGCCAGCAGTGGAGAGGGTCTTGTCACAGATACGCAGTATTTT
CASSGEGLVTDTQYF
>TRBJ2-1|TRBV6-2/TRBV6-3|few|TRBD2
TGTGCCAGCAGTACCCATATTCTCCCGGGACTAGCCCTAAGTTCCTACAATGAGCAGTTCTTC
CASSTHILPGLALSSYNEQFF
>TRBJ1-1|TRBV21-1|few|-
TGTGCCAGCAGCATCAGAACAGGGGAGGGAACTGAAGCTTTCTTT
CASSIRTGEGTEAFF
>TRBJ2-5|TRBV20-1|-|TRBD1
TGCAGTGCTATGACAGGGTCAGGTGTGGAGACCCAGTACTTC
CSAMTGSGVETQYF
>TRBJ2-1|TRBV28|-|TRBD1
TGTGCCAGCAGTCGAGCCGGGACAGGGGACAATGAGCAGTTCTTC
CASSRAGTGDNEQFF
>TRBJ2-7|TRBV20-1|-|TRBD2
TGCAGTGCTAGATCACCCGGGAGGGCCTCCGGTGAGCAGTACTTC
CSARSPGRASGEQYF
>TRBJ2-7|TRBV6-5|many|-
TGTGCCAGCAGTTACTCGAGGTTGGGGATTTTGCCCTACGAGCAGTACTTC
CASSYSRLGILPYEQYF
>TRBJ2-6|TRBV20-1|-|-
TGCAGTGCTAGGAGGGTTGGATCCGGGGCCAACGTCCTGACTTTC
CSARRVGSGANVLTF
>TRBJ1-1|TRBV5-1|many|TRBD1
TGCGCCAGCAGCTTAACCGGGACAGCGAACACTGAAGCTTTCTTT
CASSLTGTANTEAFF
>TRBJ2-1|TRBV12-3/TRBV12-4|few|-
TGTGCCAGCGGAACAGGATCGTACAATGAGCAGTTCTTC
CASGTGSYNEQFF
>TRBJ2-1|TRBV15|-|TRBD2
TGTGCCACCAGCAGTAGGGTAGGACTAGCGGGAGTAGATGAGCAGTTCTTC
CATSSRVGLAGVDEQFF
>TRBJ2-1|TRBV2|few|-
TGTGCCAGCAGTGAGACCGGTGAGCAGTTCTTC
CASSETGEQFF
>TRBJ1-4|TRBV4-1|-|-
TGCGCCAGCAGCCAAGCGAAAGGCCCACCGGGGGAAAAACTGTTTTTT
CASSQAKGPPGEKLFF
>TRBJ1-1|TRBV29-1|-|TRBD1
TGCAGCGCCAAGGGACAGCCCTACACTGAAGCTTTCTTT
CSAKGQPYTEAFF
>TRBJ1-1|TRBV10-3|-|TRBD1
TGTGCCATCAGTGCGAGGGGGCAGAGGGGCGCGGGGACTGAAGCTTTCTTT
CAISARGQRGAGTEAFF
>TRBJ2-7|TRBV12-3/TRBV12-4|few|TRBD1
TGTGCCAGCAGACCCTCCGGACAGGGGGCGACGGGGGAGCAGTACTTC
CASRPSGQGATGEQYF
>TRBJ1-1|TRBV20-1|few|TRBD1
TGCAGTGCTAAAAAGACAGGGGCGGGCACTGAAGCTTTCTTT
CSAKKTGAGTEAFF
>TRBJ2-7|TRBV28|few|-
TGTGCCAGCTACGCACCGAACTCCGGCTCCTACGAGCAGTACTTC
CASYAPNSGSYEQYF
>TRBJ2-1|TRBV4-1|few|TRBD1
TGCGCCAGCCGGGACAGCAACTACAATGAGCAGTTCTTC
CASRDSNYNEQFF
>TRBJ2-1|TRBV10-2|-|TRBD2
TGCGCCAGCAGTGAGCTGGGACTAGCAGCTTTCTCCTACAATGAGCAGTTCTTC
CASSELGLAAFSYNEQFF
>TRBJ2-1|TRBV6-1|few|TRBD2
TGTGCCAGCAGTCCCGGGACTAGCGGCCCCGGCGAGCAGTTCTTC
CASSPGTSGPGEQFF
>TRBJ2-3|TRBV20-1|few|-
TGCAGTGCTAGAGATGTGGGGAGGGGGGTTCGAGGATCAGATACGCAGTATTTT
CSARDVGRGVRGSDTQYF
>TRBJ2-2|TRBV3-1|few|-
TGTGCCAGCAGCCAAGTTAACGCCGGGGAGCTGTTTTTT
CASSQVNAGELFF
>TRBJ2-1|TRBV12-3/TRBV12-4|few|-
TGTGCCAGCAGTTTAGCTACTCTGGAGCAGTTCTTC
CASSLATLEQFF
>TRBJ2-1|TRBV20-1|-|-
TGCAGTGCTAGAGATTTGCTAGTCGAGTTCTTC
CSARDLLVEFF
>TRBJ2-3|TRBV29-1|many|TRBD1
TGCAGCGTGCAGGGGGCCGGGAGCACAGATACGCAGTATTTT
CSVQGAGSTDTQYF
>TRBJ1-6|TRBV24-1|-|-
TGTGCCACCAGTGATCAGGGGAGGAATTCACCCCTCCACTTT
CATSDQGRNSPLHF
>TRBJ2-7|TRBV29-1|few|TRBD2
TGCAGCGTTGAGGCTAGCGGGGCCGGTTCCTACGAGCAGTACTTC
CSVEASGAGSYEQYF
>TRBJ1-4|TRBV12-3/TRBV12-4|-|-
TGTGCCAGCAGTTTGGGAACAACTAATGAAAAACTGTTTTTT
CASSLGTTNEKLFF